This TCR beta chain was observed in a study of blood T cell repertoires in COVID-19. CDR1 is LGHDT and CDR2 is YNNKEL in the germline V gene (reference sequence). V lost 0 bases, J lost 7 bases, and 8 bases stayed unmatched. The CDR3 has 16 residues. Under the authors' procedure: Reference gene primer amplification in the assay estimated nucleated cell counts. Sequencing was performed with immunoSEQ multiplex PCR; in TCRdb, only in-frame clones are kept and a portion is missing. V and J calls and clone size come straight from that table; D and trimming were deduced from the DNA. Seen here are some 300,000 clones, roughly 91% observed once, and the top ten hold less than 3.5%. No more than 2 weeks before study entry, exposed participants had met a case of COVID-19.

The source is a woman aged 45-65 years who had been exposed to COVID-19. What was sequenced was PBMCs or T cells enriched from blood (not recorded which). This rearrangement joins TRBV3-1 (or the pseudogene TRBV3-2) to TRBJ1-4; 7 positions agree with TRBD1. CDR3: CASSQDVDRISEKLFF. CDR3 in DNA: TGTGCCAGCAGCCAAGATGTGGACAGGATTAGTGAAAAACTGTTTTTT.